This T cell receptor beta chain emerged from a study of read filtering for tumor transcriptome and immune sequencing. The wider study: The cohort had 17 men and over eleven women aged about 47 to 80, mean around 63 years. Revised staging placed fewer than ten patients in R-ISS I, 15 to 20 in II, six or seven in III.

This clonotype was detected many times. No antigen is known for it. This library used around 400 ng RNA and molecular barcoded adaptors spanning alpha/delta and beta/gamma chains. TCRdb analysed the reads with MiXCR anew, one entry per CDR3 protein. The sample lists roughly 24,000 distinct CDR3 sequences; roughly 13% were seen once. Study outcomes and limitations: The sorted CD138-negative fraction was a mixed bone marrow immune population, not purified T cells. RNA-seq captured clonotypes less deeply and reliably than IR-seq.

The CDR3 totals 14 residues. Germline CDR1 reads MGHRA; CDR2 reads YSYEKL. Trimming cost V 4 bases and J 3 bases, with 12 bases left between them. The receptor was isolated from a donor at least 40 years old with multiple myeloma. The sequenced material came from a population of CD138-negative cells sorted from bone marrow. J is TRBJ1-1 and V is TRBV4-1, with D hard to call. DNA of the CDR3: TGCGCCAGCAGCCGCGGCTCTAGGGACACTGAAGCTTTCTTT. Encoded protein: CASSRGSRDTEAFF.